The rows below give T cell receptor beta chains drawn from one sample of a study of radiotherapy plus CTLA-4 blockade in lung cancer. Assay: immunoSEQ multiplex PCR; the TCRdb copy retains only in-frame clones and omits some. This table has about 84,000 clones, less than 80% appearing once. Here the sequenced sample was peripheral blood, taken from a patient treated with radiotherapy plus ipilimumab. The receptors originated from a human donor with non-small cell lung cancer that progressed on radiotherapy plus ipilimumab. Both conserved end residues are part of each CDR3. A D gene is named only where the DNA matches it firmly. The size of a clone is reported for some rows only, either as once, few or many, or as a class for expanded clones.

j_call d_call v_call clone_size cdr3_aa cdr3_nt
TRBJ1-1 . TRBV5-1 . CASSLDSWNTEAFF TGCGCCAGCAGCTTGGACTCGTGGAACACTGAAGCTTTCTTT
TRBJ1-2 . TRBV5-1 . CASTSGGGDANYGYTF TGCGCCAGCACGTCGGGGGGCGGGGACGCTAACTATGGCTACACCTTC
TRBJ2-3 . TRBV5-6 . CASSLSQLFTDTQYF TGTGCCAGCAGCTTGAGTCAACTCTTTACAGATACGCAGTATTTT
TRBJ2-1 . TRBV29-1 . CSVVRGTTDNEQFF TGCAGCGTTGTTAGGGGGACTACCGACAATGAGCAGTTCTTC
TRBJ2-5 . TRBV27 few CASSLTNQETQYF TGTGCCAGCAGTTTGACAAACCAAGAGACCCAGTACTTC
TRBJ2-3 TRBD2 TRBV4-1 . CASSQGVLAGTDTQYF TGCGCCAGCAGCCAAGGGGTTCTAGCGGGCACAGATACGCAGTATTTT
TRBJ1-1 . TRBV11-2 few CASSDMGGAGSTEAFF TGTGCCAGCAGCGACATGGGGGGGGCCGGGAGCACTGAAGCTTTCTTT
TRBJ2-6 . TRBV29-1 . CSVERALRGRANVLTF TGCAGCGTTGAAAGGGCACTCAGGGGTAGGGCCAACGTCCTGACTTTC
TRBJ2-2 . TRBV19 . CASSIVIVGRGRTGELFF TGTGCCAGTAGTATAGTGATCGTAGGCAGGGGTCGAACCGGGGAGCTGTTTTTT
TRBJ2-2 . TRBV5-5 once CASSETRSSGELFF TGTGCCAGCAGCGAGACTAGGTCAAGCGGGGAGCTGTTTTTT
TRBJ1-5 . TRBV19 few CASSIRRAEGRQPQHF TGTGCCAGTAGTATTAGGAGGGCCGAAGGAAGGCAGCCCCAGCATTTT
TRBJ2-3 . TRBV11-2 . CASSSFRERADTQYF TGTGCCAGCAGCTCCTTCAGAGAGAGGGCAGATACGCAGTATTTT
TRBJ2-5 . TRBV7-2 . CASSPSRQETQYF TGTGCCAGCAGTCCCTCCCGCCAAGAGACCCAGTACTTC
TRBJ2-7 . TRBV2 . CASSERGITNEQYF TGTGCCAGCAGTGAACGGGGGATTACGAACGAGCAGTACTTC
TRBJ2-7 . TRBV5-1 . CASSLDGRGMPYEQYF TGCGCCAGCAGCTTGGATGGTAGGGGTATGCCCTACGAGCAGTACTTC
TRBJ2-3 . TRBV7-2 . CASSFGVQSTDTQYF TGTGCCAGCAGCTTCGGAGTTCAGTCTACAGATACGCAGTATTTT
TRBJ1-2 . TRBV29-1 once CSVVGSRGSNKDGYTF TGCAGCGTTGTGGGCAGTAGGGGATCAAACAAGGATGGCTACACCTTC
TRBJ2-1 . TRBV6-5 . CASSYPLPSDHEQFF TGTGCCAGCAGTTATCCCCTACCTAGCGACCATGAGCAGTTCTTC
TRBJ2-5 TRBD2 TRBV29-1 . CSVEDLGLAGSETQYF TGCAGCGTTGAAGATCTTGGACTAGCTGGCAGTGAGACCCAGTACTTC
TRBJ1-2 . TRBV4-2 . CASSQESGYGYTF TGTGCCAGCAGCCAAGAGTCAGGCTATGGCTACACCTTC
TRBJ1-4 TRBD1 TRBV5-4 . CANTKTQGAGEKLFF TGTGCCAACACCAAAACTCAGGGGGCTGGTGAAAAACTGTTTTTT
TRBJ2-3 . TRBV7-8 once CASSSHGDPTDTQYF TGTGCCAGCAGCTCCCATGGGGACCCCACAGATACGCAGTATTTT
TRBJ2-3 TRBD2 TRBV29-1 . CSVEASGSADTQYF TGCAGCGTTGAAGCTAGCGGGAGCGCAGATACGCAGTATTTT
TRBJ2-7 . TRBV14 . CASSPGFTVERQYEQYF TGTGCCAGCAGCCCGGGCTTCACGGTAGAGCGGCAGTACGAGCAGTACTTC
TRBJ1-6 . TRBV19 . CASRAGSNSPLHF TGTGCCAGTAGGGCCGGGAGCAATTCACCCCTCCACTTT
TRBJ2-7 TRBD1 TRBV18 . CASSPGQNPYEQYF TGTGCCAGCTCACCGGGACAGAACCCCTACGAGCAGTACTTC
TRBJ1-2 TRBD1 TRBV27 . CASSGNRGAGGGYTF TGTGCCAGCAGTGGGAACAGGGGCGCGGGCGGGGGCTACACCTTC
TRBJ1-5 . TRBV7-6 . CASSLASGGQPQHF TGTGCCAGCAGCTTAGCCTCCGGGGGTCAGCCCCAGCATTTT
TRBJ2-2 TRBD2 TRBV28 . CASTQGLAGGELFF TGTGCCAGCACCCAGGGACTAGCGGGCGGGGAGCTGTTTTTT
TRBJ1-2 . TRBV9 . CASSVGPGANYGYTF TGTGCCAGCAGCGTAGGGCCAGGGGCTAACTATGGCTACACCTTC
TRBJ2-1 TRBD1 TRBV19 . CASSVGTDNEQFF TGTGCCAGTAGTGTCGGGACAGACAATGAGCAGTTCTTC
TRBJ2-5 TRBD2 TRBV30 . CAWSPIGSGGAKTQYF TGTGCCTGGAGTCCCATAGGTAGCGGGGGGGCAAAGACCCAGTACTTC
TRBJ2-4 . TRBV7-6 . CASSLAGGGREAKNIQYF TGTGCCAGCAGCTTAGCGGGGGGGGGCCGCGAGGCCAAAAACATTCAGTACTTC
TRBJ2-6 TRBD1 TRBV6-4 once CASSPGGPIFSGANVLTF TGTGCCAGCAGTCCAGGGGGACCAATCTTCTCTGGGGCCAACGTCCTGACTTTC
TRBJ2-7 . TRBV10-3 . CAARAGTSIYEQYF TGTGCCGCCAGGGCCGGGACTTCGATCTACGAGCAGTACTTC
TRBJ2-1 TRBD2 TRBV5-1 . CASSLLGLAYGDEQFF TGCGCCAGCAGCTTGTTGGGACTAGCGTATGGAGATGAGCAGTTCTTC
TRBJ2-1 TRBD2 TRBV15 . CATSRDLADNEQFF TGTGCCACCAGCAGAGATCTAGCGGACAATGAGCAGTTCTTC
TRBJ1-2 . TRBV7-9 . CASSHGTDYGYTF TGTGCCAGCAGTCACGGGACGGACTATGGCTACACCTTC
TRBJ1-2 TRBD1 TRBV27 . CASSLRQGKNYGYTF TGTGCCAGCAGTTTAAGACAGGGTAAGAACTATGGCTACACCTTC